This T cell receptor beta chain was captured by sequencing in a study of blood T cell repertoires in COVID-19. The CDR3 is made up of 12 amino acids. From germline, CDR1 is SQVTM and CDR2 ANQGSEA. Trimming took 7 bases from V and 6 from J; bases not matched to a gene: 6. TCRdb's copy holds only in-frame clones and misses some; the assay was immunoSEQ multiplex PCR. Among about 230,000 clones listed, 85% were seen once. Specimen: peripheral blood. This clonotype was obtained from a man between 45 and 60 years old with COVID-19, enrolled during active disease. The V gene is TRBV29-1, the J gene TRBJ2-7; 10 bases fit TRBD1. CDR3 sequence: CSAGQGEREQYF. The CDR3 region has the DNA TGCAGCGCCGGACAGGGGGAGCGCGAGCAGTACTTC.